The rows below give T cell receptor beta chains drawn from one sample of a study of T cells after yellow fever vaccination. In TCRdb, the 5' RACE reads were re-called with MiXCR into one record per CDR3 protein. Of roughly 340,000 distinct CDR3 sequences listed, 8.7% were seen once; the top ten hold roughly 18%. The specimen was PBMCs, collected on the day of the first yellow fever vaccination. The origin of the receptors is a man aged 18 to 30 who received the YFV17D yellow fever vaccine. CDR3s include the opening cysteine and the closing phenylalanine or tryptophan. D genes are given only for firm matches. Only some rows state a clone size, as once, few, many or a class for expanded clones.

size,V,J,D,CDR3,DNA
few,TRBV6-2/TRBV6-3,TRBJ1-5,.,CASGDGPYSNQPQHF,TGTGCCAGCGGGGACGGACCTTATAGCAATCAGCCCCAGCATTTT
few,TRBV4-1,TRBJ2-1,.,CASRDLTFSSYNEQFF,TGCGCCAGCAGGGACTTAACCTTCAGCTCCTACAATGAGCAGTTCTTC
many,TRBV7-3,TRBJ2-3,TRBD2,CASSLAGGLDTQYF,TGTGCCAGCAGCTTAGCGGGGGGGCTGGATACGCAGTATTTT
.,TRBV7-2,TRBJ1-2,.,CASSLVTVSGYTF,TGTGCCAGCAGCTTAGTAACGGTCTCTGGCTACACCTTC
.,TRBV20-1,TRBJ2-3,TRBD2,CRTSGGADTQYF,TGCAGGACTAGCGGGGGAGCAGATACGCAGTATTTT
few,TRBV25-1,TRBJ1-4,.,CASSESRPHEKLFF,TGTGCCAGCAGTGAATCCCGACCGCATGAAAAACTGTTTTTT
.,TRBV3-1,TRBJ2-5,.,CASAGGETQYF,TGTGCCAGCGCGGGTGGTGAGACCCAGTACTTC
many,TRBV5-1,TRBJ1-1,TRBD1,CASSLRTGGNTEAFF,TGCGCCAGCAGCCTGAGGACAGGAGGTAACACTGAAGCTTTCTTT
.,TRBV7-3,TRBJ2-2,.,CASSFRLGADTGELFF,TGTGCCAGCAGCTTTCGCCTAGGGGCTGATACCGGGGAGCTGTTTTTT
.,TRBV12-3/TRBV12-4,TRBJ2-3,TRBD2,CASSMTSGGFTDTQYF,TGTGCCAGCAGTATGACTAGCGGGGGGTTCACAGATACGCAGTATTTT
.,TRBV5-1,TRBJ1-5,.,CASSSGNREDNQPQHF,TGCGCCAGCAGCTCTGGGAACAGGGAGGACAATCAGCCCCAGCATTTT
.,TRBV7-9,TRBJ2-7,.,CASSLLGQGRPYEQYF,TGTGCCAGCAGCTTATTGGGTCAGGGTAGGCCCTACGAGCAGTACTTC
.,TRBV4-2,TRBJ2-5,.,CASSQETLGVSLETQYF,TGTGCCAGCAGCCAAGAGACTTTAGGGGTATCGCTGGAGACCCAGTACTTC
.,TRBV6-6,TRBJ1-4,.,CASSSGGSWKLFF,TGTGCCAGCAGTTCGGGGGGCTCTTGGAAACTGTTTTTT
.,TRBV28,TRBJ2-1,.,CASSRGRDEQFF,TGTGCCAGCAGTCGAGGGCGGGATGAGCAGTTCTTC
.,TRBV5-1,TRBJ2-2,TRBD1,CASSFRQGHTGELFF,TGCGCCAGCAGCTTCCGACAGGGACATACCGGGGAGCTGTTTTTT
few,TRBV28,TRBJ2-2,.,CASSPWGGPGELFF,TGTGCCAGCAGTCCGTGGGGGGGCCCCGGGGAGCTGTTTTTT
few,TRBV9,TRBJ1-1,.,CASSAWTEGSTEAFF,TGTGCCAGCAGCGCCTGGACGGAAGGGAGCACTGAAGCTTTCTTT
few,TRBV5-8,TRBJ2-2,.,CASSFAYRVHTGELFF,TGTGCCAGCAGCTTCGCTTACAGGGTTCACACCGGGGAGCTGTTTTTT
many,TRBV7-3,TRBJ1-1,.,CASSDDGNTEAFF,TGTGCCAGCAGCGACGACGGAAACACTGAAGCTTTCTTT
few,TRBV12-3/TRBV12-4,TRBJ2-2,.,CASSCPGSGGELFF,TGTGCCAGCAGTTGTCCGGGGTCGGGCGGGGAGCTGTTTTTT
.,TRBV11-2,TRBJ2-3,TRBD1,CASSSTGASTDTQYF,TGTGCCAGCAGCAGCACAGGGGCTAGCACAGATACGCAGTATTTT
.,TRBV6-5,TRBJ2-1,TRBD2,CASSYATSGGHEQFF,TGTGCCAGCAGTTACGCGACTAGCGGGGGACATGAGCAGTTCTTC
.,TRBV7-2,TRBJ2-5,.,CASSIRHVQETQYF,TGTGCCAGCAGCATCAGACACGTCCAAGAGACCCAGTACTTC
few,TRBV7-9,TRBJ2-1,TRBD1,CASSLQGADNEQFF,TGTGCCAGCAGCTTACAGGGGGCGGACAATGAGCAGTTCTTC
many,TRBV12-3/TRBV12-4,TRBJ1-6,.,CASSLGGEGSPLHF,TGTGCCAGCAGTTTAGGTGGGGAAGGGTCACCCCTCCACTTT
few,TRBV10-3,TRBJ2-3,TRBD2,CATRRERGVSDTQYF,TGTGCCACCCGTAGAGAGCGGGGAGTCTCAGATACGCAGTATTTT
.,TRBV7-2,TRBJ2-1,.,CASSFSGGGYEQFF,TGTGCCAGCAGCTTTTCCGGGGGCGGCTATGAGCAGTTCTTC
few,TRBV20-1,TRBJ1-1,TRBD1,CSAWGQATEAFF,TGCAGTGCCTGGGGACAGGCCACTGAAGCTTTCTTT
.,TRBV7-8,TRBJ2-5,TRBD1,CASSSLTFRDRGETQYF,TGTGCCAGCTCAAGCTTAACGTTTCGGGACAGGGGAGAGACCCAGTACTTC
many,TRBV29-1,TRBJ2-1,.,CSVAPGTLHNEQFF,TGCAGCGTCGCTCCCGGGACTCTCCACAATGAGCAGTTCTTC
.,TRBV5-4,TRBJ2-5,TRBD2,CASSLAGSGGGPQETQYF,TGTGCCAGCAGCTTGGCCGGCAGCGGGGGTGGACCTCAAGAGACCCAGTACTTC
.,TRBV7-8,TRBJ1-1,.,CASAVGRPVEAFF,TGTGCCAGCGCTGTAGGCAGACCCGTCGAAGCTTTCTTT
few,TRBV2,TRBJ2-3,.,CASSWTPRDTQYF,TGTGCCAGCAGTTGGACACCCCGGGATACGCAGTATTTT
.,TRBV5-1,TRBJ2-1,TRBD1,CASSPDRNYNEQFF,TGCGCCAGCAGCCCGGACAGGAACTACAATGAGCAGTTCTTC
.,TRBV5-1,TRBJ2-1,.,CASSFRTRYNEQFF,TGCGCCAGCAGCTTCCGGACAAGATACAATGAGCAGTTCTTC
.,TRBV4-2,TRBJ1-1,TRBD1,CASSQDSRTGASGNTEAFF,TGTGCCAGCAGCCAAGACTCACGTACAGGGGCAAGTGGGAACACTGAAGCTTTCTTT
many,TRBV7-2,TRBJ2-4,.,CASSSWGSSDIQYF,TGTGCCAGCAGCTCGTGGGGATCCTCGGACATTCAGTACTTC
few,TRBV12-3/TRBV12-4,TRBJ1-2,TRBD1,CASSGDSHYGYTF,TGTGCCAGCAGCGGGGACAGCCACTATGGCTACACCTTC
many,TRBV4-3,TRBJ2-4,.,CASSRVRGAKNIQYF,TGCGCCAGCAGCCGAGTTCGGGGAGCCAAAAACATTCAGTACTTC
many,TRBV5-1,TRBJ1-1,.,CASSTGVGDTEAFF,TGCGCCAGCAGCACCGGGGTTGGAGACACTGAAGCTTTCTTT
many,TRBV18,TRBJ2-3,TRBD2,CASNGLAGASTDTQYF,TGTGCCAGCAATGGACTAGCGGGGGCTAGCACAGATACGCAGTATTTT
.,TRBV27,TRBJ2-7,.,CASSPTYSPPYEQYF,TGTGCCAGCAGTCCGACCTACTCCCCCCCCTACGAGCAGTACTTC
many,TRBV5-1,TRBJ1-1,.,CASSLEGVGAFF,TGCGCCAGCAGCTTGGAGGGTGTCGGAGCTTTCTTT
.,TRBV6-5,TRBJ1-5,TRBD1,CASSYQRQGGNQPQHF,TGTGCCAGCAGTTACCAACGACAGGGTGGCAATCAGCCCCAGCATTTT
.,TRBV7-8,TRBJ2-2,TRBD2,CASSLVAGDVKLFF,TGTGCCAGCAGCTTGGTAGCGGGGGACGTAAAGCTGTTTTTT
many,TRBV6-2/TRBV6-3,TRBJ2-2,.,CASRDGNTGELFF,TGTGCCAGCAGAGACGGGAACACCGGGGAGCTGTTTTTT
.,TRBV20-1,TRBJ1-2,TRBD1,CSARETGGHYGYTF,TGCAGTGCTAGAGAAACAGGGGGCCACTATGGCTACACCTTC
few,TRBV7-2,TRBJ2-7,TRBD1,CASSDRTGSNEQYF,TGTGCCAGCAGCGACCGGACAGGGAGTAACGAGCAGTACTTC
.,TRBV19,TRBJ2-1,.,CASSETLWRGYNEQFF,TGTGCCAGTAGCGAAACCCTATGGAGGGGGTACAATGAGCAGTTCTTC